The present entry profiles one T cell receptor beta chain with its context. This clonotype was counted a few times. Its antigen is still unknown. Base-call qualities are not available, and no considerably larger clone is one nucleotide away. This record belongs to a study of naive and memory T cell subsets (dated by TCRdb to the late 2010s). About the study as a whole: An open-source, UMI-based TCR alpha and beta sequencing pipeline was applied to sorted naive and memory peripheral blood T cell subsets. IgG serology results and the functional CMV T cell responses were in complete agreement. RNA was DNase-treated and reverse transcribed with TCR constant-region primers, mostly using SuperScript III.

Libraries were constructed by UMI-ligation and nested PCR. To cover both TRBC1 and TRBC2, the beta constant-region primer consisted of an equimolar mix of two oligonucleotides. A single-stranded oligonucleotide containing the SP2 primer and a 12-nucleotide UMI was joined to the 3' end of the cDNA by T4 RNA ligase 1. The ligated cDNA went through four rounds of PCR with nested alpha and beta constant-region primers together with the SP2 primer. The ligation reaction was incubated at 16°C for about 18-24 hours. PCR2 was typically run as a SYBR Green qPCR and stopped at a predetermined threshold to prevent over-amplification. Every purification after the first one was done using Agencourt AMPure XP magnetic beads. Libraries were quantified by Qubit and checked on a TapeStation, with a main peak expected near 650 bp. Pooled libraries were sequenced on an Illumina MiSeq using v2 2x251 paired-end kits, and typically about 0.9-2.1 million reads were obtained per sample. Each sample was pooled at about 4.2 nM, and about 4.5-8% PhiX was included to help cluster recognition. As for how the authors treated the data: Using tag matching that tolerated one base-pair mismatch, Decombinator assigned V and J genes to FASTQ reads that had been processed by Demultiplexor. UMIs were used by Collapsinator to correct both sequencing errors and frequency errors arising from PCR heterogeneity. TCRs were translated and CDR3s were extracted from the conserved cysteine to the FGXG phenylalanine by CDR3Translator, with non-productive sequences being flagged. Gini, Shannon entropy and inverse Simpson indices were calculated on repertoires that had been subsampled to equal numbers of UMI-defined TCRs. Power-law fits to clonotype abundance distributions were performed by maximum likelihood within the linear range. On one naive CD8 sample, the pipeline and MIGEC gave similar UMI counts, unique TCR numbers and clonal distributions. One analysis removed from the naive repertoire any naive TCRs that were also present in any memory subset from the same donor. Repertoires were searched for approximately 7,000 CMV-associated CDR3 sequences compiled from VDJdb and a published dataset. In-frame beta chains were kept once TCRdb had trimmed the public reads at Q25 with fastp and called clones with MiXCR. Each entry merges the rows of one CDR3 protein and shows their most common DNA and genes. The V and J calls were not made by the authors but by TCRdb's processing. Within this sample are around 160,000 distinct CDR3 sequences, with 17% of them counted one time only. The ten largest clones take up just over 0.14% of the sample.

TCR alpha and beta chain libraries were amplified separately from the second PCR step onward. CMV status of each donor was established by measuring IFNgamma production from CD4+ T cells after fresh PBMCs were stimulated overnight with CMV viral lysate. Using Miltenyi beads, CD4 T cells were first positively selected, and CD8 T cells were then positively selected from the CD4-negative fraction. Cells stained for CD3, CD4, CD8, CD45RA, CD27 and a live/dead dye were sorted on a BD Aria II into four subsets by CD45RA and CD27. A few healthy volunteers provided blood, and the blood of each volunteer was split into CD4 and CD8 T cells and then into four differentiation subsets. Roughly 130 ml of peripheral blood was collected from each donor, and PBMC were isolated by Ficoll-Paque PLUS density-gradient centrifugation. After sorting, cells were lysed in RLT buffer, RNA was extracted using a Qiagen RNeasy kit, and the extracted RNA was stored at -80 degrees C.

Findings and caveats that apply to the study as a whole: Once error correction was done, more than 90% of naive TCR sequences showed up just once, which made the naive abundance distributions much steeper than those of the memory subsets. Naive repertoires, especially CD8, contained a few larger clonotypes, possibly memory cells re-expressing CD45RA. RNA-based TCR counts may be influenced by expression changes linked to T cell activation and differentiation. In both CD4 and CD8 cells, a rise in Gini index and a fall in Shannon and inverse Simpson diversity were observed from naive through CM, EM and EMRA. A clonotype was defined as a single alpha or beta chain sequence rather than as a paired alpha/beta receptor. TCR abundance followed a power law with an exponent that was different for naive and memory subsets but consistent across the three individuals. No ground truth was available to validate the repertoire findings for the naive and memory subsets.

The source material was naive CD4+ T cells from blood. The sample's cell subset or site label is to be understood as: naive T cells, CD45RA high CD27+. The clonotype originates from a human donor in good health.

The CDR3 protein: CASSSDRGPGNQPQHF. The nucleotides read TGTGCCAGCAGTAGCGACAGGGGGCCGGGCAATCAGCCCCAGCATTTT. This chain joins TRBV28 to TRBJ1-5, and 10 junction bases match TRBD1. The CDR3 holds 16 amino acids from the cysteine to the phenylalanine. Here the CDR3 DNA is all that survives: 48 bases in frame from base 1. After removal of 5 bases from V and 2 bases from J, the junction retains 6 bases not matched to a gene. Based on the germline V gene, the CDR1 and CDR2 sequences are MDHEN and SYDVKM.